This TCR beta chain was sequenced during a study of blood T cell dynamics during melanoma immunotherapy. The study, taken as a whole, reports: The study could not tell melanoma-specific clones from general immune activation.

Sequencing was performed with immunoSEQ multiplex PCR; in TCRdb, only in-frame clones are kept and a portion is missing. The repertoire consists of 5,500 to 6,500 clones, with 70% to 90% occurring once and the leading ten covering 3% to 4%. The V gene lost 6 bases and the J gene lost 8 bases, with 16 bases spanning the gap. The CDR3 has 13 residues. The germline CDR1 and CDR2 sequences are SNHLY and FYNNEI. A remark on this clone: Its cognate antigen is unknown.

Time point defined: pre-treatment baseline. At 12 weeks after first infusion, RECIST 1.1 defined response for most patients. Prior systemic cancer therapy, immunosuppressant use and other active malignancies excluded patients. The sequenced sample was blood, obtained from a patient treated with checkpoint blockade. The origin of this receptor is a human donor with melanoma. J is TRBJ1-2 and V is TRBV2, with TRBD1 as a possible D gene (6 bases). The CDR3 loop is CASSGATQGGYTF. The CDR3 DNA follows: TGTGCCAGCAGCGGAGCTACGCAGGGGGGCTACACCTTC.